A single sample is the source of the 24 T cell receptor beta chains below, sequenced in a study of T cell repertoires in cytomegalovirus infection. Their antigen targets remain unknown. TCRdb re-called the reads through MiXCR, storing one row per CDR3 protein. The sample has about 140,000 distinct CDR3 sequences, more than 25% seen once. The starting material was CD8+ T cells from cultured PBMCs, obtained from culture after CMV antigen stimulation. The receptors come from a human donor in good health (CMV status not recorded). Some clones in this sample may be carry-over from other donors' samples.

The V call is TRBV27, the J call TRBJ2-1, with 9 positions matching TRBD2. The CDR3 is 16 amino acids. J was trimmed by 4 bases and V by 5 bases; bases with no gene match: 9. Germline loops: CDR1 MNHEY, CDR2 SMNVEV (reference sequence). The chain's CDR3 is CASSTIGTSKYNEQFF. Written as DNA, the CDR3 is TGTGCCAGCAGTACCATAGGGACTAGCAAGTACAATGAGCAGTTCTTC.

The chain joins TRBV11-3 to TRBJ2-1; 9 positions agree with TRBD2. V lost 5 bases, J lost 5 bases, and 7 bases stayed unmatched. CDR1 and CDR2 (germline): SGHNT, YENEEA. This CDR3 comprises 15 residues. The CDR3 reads CASSGGTSWDNEQFF. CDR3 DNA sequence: TGTGCCAGCAGCGGCGGGACTAGCTGGGACAATGAGCAGTTCTTC.

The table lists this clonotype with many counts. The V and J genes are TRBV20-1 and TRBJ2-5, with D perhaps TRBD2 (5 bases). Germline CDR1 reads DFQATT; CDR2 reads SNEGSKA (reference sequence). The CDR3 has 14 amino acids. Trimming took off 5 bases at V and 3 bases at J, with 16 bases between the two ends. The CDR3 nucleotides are TGCAGTGCTGGTTTTACTCTGGGAGAAGAGACCCAGTACTTC. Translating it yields CSAGFTLGEETQYF.

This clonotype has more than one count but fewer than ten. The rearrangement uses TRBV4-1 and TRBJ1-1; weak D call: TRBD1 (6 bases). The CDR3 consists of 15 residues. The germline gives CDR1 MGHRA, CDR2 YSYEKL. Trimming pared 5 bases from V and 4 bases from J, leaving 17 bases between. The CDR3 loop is CASSSTWGAGTEAFF. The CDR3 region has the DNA TGCGCCAGCAGCTCGACCTGGGGGGCGGGCACTGAAGCTTTCTTT.

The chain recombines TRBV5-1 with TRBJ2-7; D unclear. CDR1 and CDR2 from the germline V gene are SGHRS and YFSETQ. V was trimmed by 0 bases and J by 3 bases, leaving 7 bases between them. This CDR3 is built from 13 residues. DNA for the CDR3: TGCGCCAGCAGCTTGGAGACGTTCTACGAGCAGTACTTC. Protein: CASSLETFYEQYF.

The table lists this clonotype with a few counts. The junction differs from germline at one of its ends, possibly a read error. The CDR3 here is CASSEVGVLF. CDR3 coding DNA: TGTGCCAGCAGTGAAGTGGGTGTCCTCTTC. The gene calls are TRBV2 and TRBJ1-2; D uncertain. This CDR3 is built from 10 residues. Germline values: CDR1 SNHLY, CDR2 FYNNEI. Together with reference TRBV2 and TRBJ1-2, the CDR3 gives the full variable domain: EPEVTQTPSHQVTQMGQEVILRCVPISNHLYFYWYRQILGQKVEFLVSFYNNEISEKSEIFDDQFSVERPDGSNFTLKIRSTKLEDSAMYFCASSEVGVLFGSGTRLTVV.

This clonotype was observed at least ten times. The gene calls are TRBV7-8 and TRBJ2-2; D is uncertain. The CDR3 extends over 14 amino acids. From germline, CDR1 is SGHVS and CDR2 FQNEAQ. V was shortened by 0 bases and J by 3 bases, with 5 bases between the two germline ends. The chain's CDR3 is CASSLAGYTGELFF. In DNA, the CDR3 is TGTGCCAGCAGCTTAGCGGGGTACACCGGGGAGCTGTTTTTT.

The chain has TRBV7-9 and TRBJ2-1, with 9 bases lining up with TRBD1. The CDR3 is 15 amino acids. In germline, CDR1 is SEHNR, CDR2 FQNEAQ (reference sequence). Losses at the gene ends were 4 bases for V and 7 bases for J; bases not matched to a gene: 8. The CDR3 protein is CASSSRDRVLNEQFF. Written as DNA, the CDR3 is TGTGCCAGCAGCTCCCGGGACAGGGTGTTAAATGAGCAGTTCTTC.

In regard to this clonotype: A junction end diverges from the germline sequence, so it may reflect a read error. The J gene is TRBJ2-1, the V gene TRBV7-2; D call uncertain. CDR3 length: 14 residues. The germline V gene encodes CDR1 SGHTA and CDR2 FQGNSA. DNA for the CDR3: TGTGCCAGCAGCTACTTGGGCTCCTACAATGAGCTGTTCTTC. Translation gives CASSYLGSYNELFF.

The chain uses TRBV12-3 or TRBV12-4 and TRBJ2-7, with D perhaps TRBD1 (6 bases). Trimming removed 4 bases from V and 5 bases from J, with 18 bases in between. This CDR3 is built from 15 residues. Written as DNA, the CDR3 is TGTGCCAGCAGTTCCCCCTCCGGGACATACGACGAGCAGTACTTC. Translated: CASSSPSGTYDEQYF.

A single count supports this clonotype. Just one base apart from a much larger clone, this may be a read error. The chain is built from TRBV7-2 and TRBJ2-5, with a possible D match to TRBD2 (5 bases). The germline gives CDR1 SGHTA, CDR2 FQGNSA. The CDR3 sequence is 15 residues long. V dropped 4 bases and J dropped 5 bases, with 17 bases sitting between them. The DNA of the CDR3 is TGTGCCAGCAGCTGGGAGATTATAGTCGTGGAGACCCAGTACTTC. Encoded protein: CASSWEIIVVETQYF.

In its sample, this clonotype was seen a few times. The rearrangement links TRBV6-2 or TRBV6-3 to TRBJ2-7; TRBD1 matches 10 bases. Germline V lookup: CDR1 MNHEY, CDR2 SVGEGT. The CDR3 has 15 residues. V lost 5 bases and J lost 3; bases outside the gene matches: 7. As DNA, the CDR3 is TGTGCCAGCAGTAACACCGGGACAGGGGACTACGAGCAGTACTTC. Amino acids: CASSNTGTGDYEQYF.

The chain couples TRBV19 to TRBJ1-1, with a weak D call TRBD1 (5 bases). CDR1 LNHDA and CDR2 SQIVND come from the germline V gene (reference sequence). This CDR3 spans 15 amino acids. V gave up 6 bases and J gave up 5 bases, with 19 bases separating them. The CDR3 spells CASSEGPGARTEAFF. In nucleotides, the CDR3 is TGTGCCAGTAGCGAGGGGCCCGGGGCGCGGACTGAAGCTTTCTTT. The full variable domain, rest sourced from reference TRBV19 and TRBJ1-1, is DGGITQSPKYLFRKEGQNVTLSCEQNLNHDAMYWYRQDPGQGLRLIYYSQIVNDFQKGDIAEGYSVSREKKESFPLTVTSAQKNPTAFYLCASSEGPGARTEAFFGQGTRLTVV.

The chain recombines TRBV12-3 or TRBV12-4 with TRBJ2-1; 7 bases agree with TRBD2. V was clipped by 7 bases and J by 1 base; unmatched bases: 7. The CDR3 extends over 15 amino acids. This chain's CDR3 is CASIGSGGSYNEQFF. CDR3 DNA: TGTGCCAGCATCGGGTCCGGGGGGTCCTACAATGAGCAGTTCTTC.

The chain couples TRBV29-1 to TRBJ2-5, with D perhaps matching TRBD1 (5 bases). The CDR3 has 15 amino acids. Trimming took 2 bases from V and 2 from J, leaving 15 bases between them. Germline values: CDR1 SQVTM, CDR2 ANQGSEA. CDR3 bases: TGCAGCGTTGAACATCGGACAACATTTCAAGAGACCCAGTACTTC. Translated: CSVEHRTTFQETQYF.

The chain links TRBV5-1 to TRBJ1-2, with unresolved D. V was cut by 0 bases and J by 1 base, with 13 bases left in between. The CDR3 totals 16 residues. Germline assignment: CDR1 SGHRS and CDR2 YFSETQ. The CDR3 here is CASSLASYGINYGYTF. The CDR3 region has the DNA TGCGCCAGCAGCTTGGCCAGCTACGGGATTAACTATGGCTACACCTTC.

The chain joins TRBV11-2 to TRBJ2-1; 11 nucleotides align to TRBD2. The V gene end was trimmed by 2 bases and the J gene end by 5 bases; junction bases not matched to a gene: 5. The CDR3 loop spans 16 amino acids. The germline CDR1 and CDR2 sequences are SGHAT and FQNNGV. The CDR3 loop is CASSLRLAGGNNEQFF. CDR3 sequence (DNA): TGTGCCAGCAGCTTACGTCTAGCGGGGGGAAACAATGAGCAGTTCTTC.

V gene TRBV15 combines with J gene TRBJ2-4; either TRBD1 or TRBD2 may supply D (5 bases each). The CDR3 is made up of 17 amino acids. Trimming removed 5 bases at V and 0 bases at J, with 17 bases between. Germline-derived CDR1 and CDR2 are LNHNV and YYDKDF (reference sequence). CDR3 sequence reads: CATSSLHGTLAKNIQYF. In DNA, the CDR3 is TGTGCCACCAGCTCCCTACACGGGACCCTAGCCAAAAACATTCAGTACTTC.

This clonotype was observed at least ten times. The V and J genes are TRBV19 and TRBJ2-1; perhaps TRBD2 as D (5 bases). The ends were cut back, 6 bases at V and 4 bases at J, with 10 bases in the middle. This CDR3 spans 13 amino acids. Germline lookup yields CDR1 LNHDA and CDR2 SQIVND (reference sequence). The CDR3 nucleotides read TGTGCCAGTAGCTCCACGGGATACAATGAGCAGTTCTTC. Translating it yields CASSSTGYNEQFF.

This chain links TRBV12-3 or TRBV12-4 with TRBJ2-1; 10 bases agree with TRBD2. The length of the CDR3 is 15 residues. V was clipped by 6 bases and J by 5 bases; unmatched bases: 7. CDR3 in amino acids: CASSQAGGPNNEQFF. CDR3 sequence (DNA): TGTGCCAGCAGCCAAGCGGGGGGGCCCAACAATGAGCAGTTCTTC.

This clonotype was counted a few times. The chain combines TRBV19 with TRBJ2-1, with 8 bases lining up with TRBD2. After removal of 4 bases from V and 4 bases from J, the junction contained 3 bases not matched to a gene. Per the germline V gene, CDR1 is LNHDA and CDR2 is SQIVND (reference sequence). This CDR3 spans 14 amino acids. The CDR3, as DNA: TGTGCCAGTAGTAAGGCGGGGGGATACAATGAGCAGTTCTTC. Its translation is CASSKAGGYNEQFF.

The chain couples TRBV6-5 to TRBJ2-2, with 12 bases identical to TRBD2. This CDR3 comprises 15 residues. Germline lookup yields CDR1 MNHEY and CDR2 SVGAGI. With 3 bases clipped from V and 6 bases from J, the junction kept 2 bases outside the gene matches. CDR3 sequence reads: CASSYLAGGSGELFF. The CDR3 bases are TGTGCCAGCAGTTATCTAGCGGGGGGGTCCGGGGAGCTGTTTTTT.

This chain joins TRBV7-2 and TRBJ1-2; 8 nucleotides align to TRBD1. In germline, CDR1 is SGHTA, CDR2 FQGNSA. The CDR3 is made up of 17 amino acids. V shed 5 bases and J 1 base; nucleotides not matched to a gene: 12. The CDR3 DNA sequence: TGTGCCAGCAGCCCAAGGGACAGGAAAGATTTTAACTATGGCTACACCTTC. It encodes CASSPRDRKDFNYGYTF.

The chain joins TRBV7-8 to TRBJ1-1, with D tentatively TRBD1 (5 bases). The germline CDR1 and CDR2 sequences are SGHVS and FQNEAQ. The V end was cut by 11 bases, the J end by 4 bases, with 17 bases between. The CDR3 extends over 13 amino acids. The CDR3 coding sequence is TGTGCCGTCCAGCGACGGGGCTCCACTGAAGCTTTCTTT. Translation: CAVQRRGSTEAFF.